One and the same sample provided the 28 T cell receptor beta chains below, sequenced in a study of cytomegalovirus exposure and HLA in healthy donors. The PCR made use of 60 Vbeta and 13 Jbeta primers. Profiling relied on immunoSEQ multiplex PCR, and the TCRdb table lists in-frame clones only, not all of them. This table holds 120,000 or so clones, approximately 80% found once. Sequencing used PBMCs. The receptor source for this set is a man aged 40-49 years in good health and CMV-seronegative.

This rearrangement joins TRBV19 to TRBJ2-2; 14 nucleotides align to TRBD2. With 8 bases clipped from V and 5 bases from J, the junction kept 1 base outside the gene matches. Germline CDR1 reads LNHDA; CDR2 reads SQIVND (reference sequence). The CDR3 is made up of 14 amino acids. For the CDR3, the DNA is TGTGCCAGTCGGACTAGCGGGGGGACCGGGGAGCTGTTTTTT. Protein: CASRTSGGTGELFF.

The chain recombines TRBV28 with TRBJ2-5; 12 nucleotides agree with TRBD2. The tail of the sequence fits TRBJ2-7 better, so the J call may be wrong. This CDR3 has 17 amino acids. Germline V lookup: CDR1 MDHEN, CDR2 SYDVKM. CDR3 sequence reads: CASSPPGLAGQNYEQYF. DNA for the CDR3: TGTGCCAGCAGTCCCCCGGGACTAGCGGGTCAAAACTACGAGCAGTACTTC.

This chain joins TRBV7-2 and TRBJ1-2; 8 bases agree with TRBD1. The CDR3 is 17 residues long. V lost 2 bases and J lost 8; bases outside the gene matches: 16. Germline V CDR1 and CDR2: SGHTA, FQGNSA. Here the CDR3 reads CASSLNNEQGEVWGYTF. DNA of the CDR3: TGTGCCAGCAGCTTAAATAACGAACAGGGGGAAGTTTGGGGCTACACCTTC.

This rearrangement joins TRBV27 to TRBJ2-7, with D tentatively TRBD2 (6 bases). CDR1 and CDR2 (germline): MNHEY, SMNVEV (reference sequence). The ends were cut back, 7 bases at V and 0 bases at J, with 16 bases in the middle. This CDR3 is 15 amino acids long. This CDR3 reads CASTVRYGSSYEQYF. CDR3 coding DNA: TGTGCCAGCACCGTCCGGTACGGGAGCTCCTACGAGCAGTACTTC.

This chain uses TRBV6-6 with TRBJ1-2; D is uncertain. Germline CDR1 and CDR2: MNHNY and SVGAGI (reference sequence). Trimming stripped 6 bases from V and 1 base from J, with 9 bases between. The CDR3 extends over 13 amino acids. CDR3 nucleotides: TGTGCCAGCAGCCTCACAGATAACTATGGCTACACCTTC. Its translation is CASSLTDNYGYTF.

This chain joins TRBV15 and TRBJ1-1, with a weak D call TRBD1 (5 bases). Trimming removed 1 base from V and 0 bases from J, with 12 bases in between. Germline V gene data show CDR1 as LNHNV and CDR2 as YYDKDF (reference sequence). The CDR3 extends over 16 amino acids. CDR3 bases: TGTGCCACCAGCAGAGTGCAGGGTATGGTGAACACTGAAGCTTTCTTT. Amino acids: CATSRVQGMVNTEAFF. The full variable domain, its missing parts supplied by reference TRBV15 and TRBJ1-1, is DAMVIQNPRYQVTQFGKPVTLSCSQTLNHNVMYWYQQKSSQAPKLLFHYYDKDFNNEADTPDNFQSRRPNTSFCFLDIRSPGLGDTAMYLCATSRVQGMVNTEAFFGQGTRLTVV.

This chain connects TRBV5-1 to TRBJ1-3, with TRBD1 matching over 9 bases. Germline V CDR1 and CDR2: SGHRS, YFSETQ. The CDR3 has 16 amino acids. V lost 4 bases, J lost 4 bases, and 9 bases stayed unmatched. The CDR3 loop reads CASSPRDRVAGNTIYF. CDR3 coding DNA: TGCGCCAGCAGCCCCCGGGACAGGGTTGCCGGAAACACCATATATTTT. Combining the CDR3 with reference TRBV5-1 and TRBJ1-3 gives the whole variable domain KAGVTQTPRYLIKTRGQQVTLSCSPISGHRSVSWYQQTPGQGLQFLFEYFSETQRNKGNFPGRFSGRQFSNSRSEMNVSTLELGDSALYLCASSPRDRVAGNTIYFGEGSWLTVV.

This sequence joins TRBV6-5 and TRBJ2-2; 7 positions agree with TRBD1. The CDR3 runs to 14 residues. Trimming at V came to 6 bases and at J to 5 bases, leaving 6 bases not matched to a gene. The germline V gene encodes CDR1 MNHEY and CDR2 SVGAGI. CDR3 DNA: TGTGCCAGCAGCAGGGACAGACCGACCGGGGAGCTGTTTTTT. It yields the protein CASSRDRPTGELFF.

The CDR3 DNA sequence: TGTGCCAGTATTGGGACAGGGGACGTTAGCTATGGCTACACCTTC. Encoded protein: CASIGTGDVSYGYTF. The J gene is TRBJ1-2, the V gene TRBV19, with 10 bases that match TRBD1. Trimming removed 7 bases from V and 4 bases from J; junction bases left unmatched: 9. Looked up from germline, CDR1 is LNHDA and CDR2 is SQIVND (reference sequence). This CDR3 contains 15 residues.

The rearrangement joins TRBV7-6 to TRBJ2-3; 15 nucleotides align to TRBD2. V was clipped by 2 bases and J by 2 bases; unmatched bases: 5. The CDR3 extends over 18 amino acids. Germline-derived CDR1 and CDR2 are SGHVS and FNYEAQ. CDR3 region: CASSLRGTSGGTTDTQYF. The CDR3 coding sequence is TGTGCCAGCAGCTTAAGAGGGACTAGCGGGGGGACCACAGATACGCAGTATTTT.

This chain links TRBV15 with TRBJ1-2; TRBD1 is a possible D gene (6 bases). Trimming cost V 2 bases and J 1 base, with 26 bases left between them. The CDR3 is 20 residues long. Germline V gives CDR1 LNHNV, CDR2 YYDKDF (reference sequence). CDR3 coding DNA: TGTGCCACCAGCAGAAACCGGATCGGACAGATAACTGGGGATAACTATGGCTACACCTTC. As protein: CATSRNRIGQITGDNYGYTF. Supplemented by reference TRBV15 and TRBJ1-2, the full variable domain reads DAMVIQNPRYQVTQFGKPVTLSCSQTLNHNVMYWYQQKSSQAPKLLFHYYDKDFNNEADTPDNFQSRRPNTSFCFLDIRSPGLGDTAMYLCATSRNRIGQITGDNYGYTFGSGTRLTVV.

Only a few counts were recorded for this clone. An end of the junction does not agree with germline; a read error may underlie this. The chain carries TRBV5-4 and TRBJ2-4; D perhaps matches TRBD1 (6 bases). CDR1 SGHNT and CDR2 YYREEE come from the germline V gene (reference sequence). This CDR3 has 14 amino acids. This chain's CDR3 is CASSLGGGQNSQYF. The CDR3 DNA is TGTGCCAGCAGCTTGGGAGGGGGTCAAAACAGTCAGTACTTC.

Only a few counts were recorded for this clone. V and J are TRBV5-8 and TRBJ2-3, with 10 nucleotides matching TRBD2. This CDR3 region has 16 residues. CDR1 is SGHTS, CDR2 YDEGEE, per germline. Trimming took 4 bases from V and 2 from J; bases not matched to a gene: 7. CDR3 region: CASSSGRASHTDTQYF. CDR3 nucleotides: TGTGCCAGCAGCAGCGGGAGGGCCTCCCACACAGATACGCAGTATTTT.

The chain carries TRBV4-3 and TRBJ2-3, with TRBD2 identical over 14 bases. The CDR3 sequence is 19 residues long. Germline trimming cut 0 bases from V and 0 bases from J; bases unmatched to any gene: 5. Germline values: CDR1 LGHNA, CDR2 YSLEER. CDR3 nucleotides: TGCGCCAGCAGCCAAGATCGGACTAGCGGGGGGTGGAGCACAGATACGCAGTATTTT. This encodes CASSQDRTSGGWSTDTQYF.

The chain recombines TRBV15 with TRBJ2-6, with D uncertain. The V gene lost 8 bases and the J gene lost 0 bases, with 5 bases spanning the gap. This CDR3 comprises 13 residues. The germline CDR1 and CDR2 sequences are LNHNV and YYDKDF (reference sequence). The CDR3 spells CATGDSGANVLTF. CDR3 coding DNA: TGTGCCACCGGAGACTCTGGGGCCAACGTCCTGACTTTC.

This chain connects TRBV25-1 to TRBJ2-1, with a weak D call TRBD2 (5 bases). Germline CDR1 MGHDK, CDR2 SYGVNS. This CDR3 comprises 17 residues. Trimming stripped 5 bases from V and 7 bases from J, with 24 bases between. The CDR3: CASSNSSGIAFLNEQFF. The CDR3 bases are TGTGCCAGCAGTAACTCATCCGGGATCGCCTTTCTTAATGAGCAGTTCTTC.

The chain employs TRBV28 and TRBJ2-1; 10 bases agree with TRBD2. CDR3 size: 16 residues. Germline V gene data show CDR1 as MDHEN and CDR2 as SYDVKM. V was pared by 5 bases and J by 4 bases, with 8 bases of the junction left unmatched. CDR3 protein: CASSPISGRTYNEQFF. The CDR3 DNA sequence: TGTGCCAGCAGTCCGATTAGCGGGAGGACTTACAATGAGCAGTTCTTC.

V gene TRBV27 combines with J gene TRBJ2-3; D possibly corresponds to TRBD1 (5 bases). Trimming shortened V by 3 bases and J by 6 bases, and 7 bases separated the two germline ends. The CDR3 runs 12 residues. The V gene's germline CDR1 is MNHEY and CDR2 SMNVEV (reference sequence). Here the CDR3 DNA reads TGTGCCAGCAGTTTGTCAGGGGATACGCAGTATTTT. This codes for CASSLSGDTQYF.

The chain links TRBV30 to TRBJ2-7; D gene uncertain. Trimming removed 2 bases from V and 7 bases from J, with 9 bases in between. Germline CDR1 reads GTSNPN; CDR2 reads SVGIG (reference sequence). This CDR3 has 11 amino acids. CDR3 nucleotide sequence: TGTGCCTGGAGTTTGCGGCGGGAGCAGTACTTC. It encodes CAWSLRREQYF.

This clone was seen just once. The rearrangement uses TRBV19 and TRBJ1-1; the D gene is possibly TRBD1 (5 bases). With 7 bases removed from V and 11 bases from J, the gap between germline ends came to 14 bases. In germline, CDR1 is LNHDA, CDR2 SQIVND (reference sequence). This CDR3 is 11 amino acids long. Here the CDR3 DNA reads TGTGCCAGTACCGGGGGGGGTTTCGCTTTCTTT. This encodes CASTGGGFAFF.

The V gene is TRBV6-5, the J gene TRBJ2-3; 8 nucleotides agree with TRBD2. CDR1 MNHEY and CDR2 SVGAGI come from the germline V gene. This CDR3 comprises 13 residues. J was trimmed by 5 bases and V by 4 bases; bases with no gene match: 2. DNA for the CDR3: TGTGCCAGCAGTTTGGGACTAGGAGATACGCAGTATTTT. Residues: CASSLGLGDTQYF.

A few counts support this clone. The chain employs TRBV12-1 and TRBJ2-1; the table's D call, TRBD2, has no DNA check behind it. TRBV12-1 is tagged as a pseudogene. CDR3 length: 14 amino acids. This chain's CDR3 is CASSSRGRAGEQFF. For the CDR3, the DNA is TGTGCCAGCAGCTCCCGCGGGAGGGCCGGGGAGCAGTTCTTC.

The chain uses TRBV28 and TRBJ1-5, with 8 nucleotides matching TRBD1. Germline lookup yields CDR1 MDHEN and CDR2 SYDVKM. V was pared by 8 bases and J by 8 bases, with 14 bases of the junction left unmatched. This CDR3 contains 15 residues. The CDR3 region is CASFQHGTGQEPQHF. The CDR3 bases are TGTGCCAGCTTCCAACACGGGACAGGTCAAGAGCCCCAGCATTTT.

V is TRBV7-2 and J is TRBJ2-7, with 8 bases aligning to TRBD1. The length of the CDR3 is 14 residues. The trim removed 5 bases at V and 3 bases at J, leaving 6 bases unmatched. The germline V gene encodes CDR1 SGHTA and CDR2 FQGNSA. CDR3 residues: CASSQWTGNYEQYF. For the CDR3, the DNA is TGTGCCAGCAGCCAATGGACAGGGAACTACGAGCAGTACTTC.

The rearrangement uses TRBV7-2 and TRBJ2-7; 10 nucleotides match TRBD2. Per germline, CDR1 SGHTA and CDR2 FQGNSA. Trimming at V came to 5 bases and at J to 6 bases, leaving 13 bases not matched to a gene. The CDR3 is 16 amino acids. CDR3 region: CASSQDEGSGGSEQYF. CDR3 coding DNA: TGTGCCAGCAGCCAAGATGAGGGTAGCGGGGGGTCCGAGCAGTACTTC.

The J gene is TRBJ1-1, the V gene TRBV30, with D unresolved. Germline-derived CDR1 and CDR2 are GTSNPN and SVGIG (reference sequence). This CDR3 spans 16 amino acids. The V gene lost 2 bases and the J gene lost 0 bases, with 16 bases spanning the gap. The CDR3: CAWSTLEAVLNTEAFF. CDR3 nucleotides: TGTGCCTGGAGTACGCTGGAGGCGGTCCTGAACACTGAAGCTTTCTTT.

This chain connects TRBV20-1 to TRBJ2-5; possible D gene TRBD1, 6 bases. V lost 8 bases, J lost 5 bases, and 12 bases lay in between. The CDR3 is made up of 11 amino acids. CDR1 is DFQATT, CDR2 SNEGSKA, per germline (reference sequence). CDR3 residues: CSTGFGETQYF. Here the CDR3 DNA reads TGCAGTACAGGGTTTGGGGAGACCCAGTACTTC.

The chain couples TRBV7-2 to TRBJ2-5; 7 bases fit TRBD1. The CDR3 has 15 amino acids. CDR1 SGHTA and CDR2 FQGNSA come from the germline V gene. V lost 1 base and J lost 1; bases outside the gene matches: 3. In DNA, the CDR3 is TGTGCCAGCAGCTTAGTTGCAGGGGGCCAAGAGACCCAGTACTTC. Residues: CASSLVAGGQETQYF.